A single sample gave rise to the 25 T cell receptor beta chains below, sequenced in a study of regulatory T cells in long-lasting Graves disease. Time point noted: persistent/refractory GD, antithyroid drugs over 5 years with positive TRAb. Researchers made the TCR library from RNA that was extracted from PBMCs. Arm-PCR with iRepertoire HTBI primers amplified the CDR3 regions for these TCR beta libraries. TCRdb reanalysed the multiplex PCR reads using MiXCR and keeps one entry per CDR3 protein. This table has fewer than 400,000 distinct CDR3 sequences, roughly a fifth appearing once. This specimen consisted of peripheral blood mononuclear cells (PBMCs), obtained when the disease was refractory, from a patient treated with antithyroid drugs. The receptors derive from a female donor with Graves disease.

About this clonotype: A single base separates this from a much larger clone, so it may be a read error. This chain joins TRBV6-1 and TRBJ1-1; D is unclear. V lost 7 bases and J 1 base, leaving 13 bases between the germline ends. Germline CDR1 and CDR2: MNHNS and SASEGT. The CDR3 runs to 14 residues. The CDR3 bases are TGTGCCAGCATTAAACTTCCAAGGAACACTGAAGCTTTCTTT. Amino acids: CASIKLPRNTEAFF.

This clonotype was recorded a few times. The rearrangement uses TRBV5-1 and TRBJ2-1; 11 positions match TRBD2. J was trimmed by 6 bases and V by 6 bases; bases with no gene match: 8. This CDR3 has 15 residues. The germline V gene encodes CDR1 SGHRS and CDR2 YFSETQ. CDR3 nucleotides: TGCGCCAGCACGATTACTAGCGGGAGCCCCAATGAGCAGTTCTTC. As protein: CASTITSGSPNEQFF.

This CDR3 is CASSHHRFRGTEAFF. DNA of the CDR3: TGCGCCAGCAGCCACCACAGGTTTAGGGGCACTGAAGCTTTCTTT. The J gene is TRBJ1-1, the V gene TRBV4-1; perhaps TRBD1 as D (5 bases). With 3 bases removed from V and 4 bases from J, the gap between germline ends came to 15 bases. The CDR3 sequence is 15 residues long. Germline V CDR1 and CDR2: MGHRA, YSYEKL.

Concerning this clonotype itself: The junction departs from germline at one end; a sequencing error may be responsible. This chain uses TRBV7-2 with TRBJ2-3, with D possibly TRBD1 on 5 matching bases. The CDR3 contains 14 residues. CDR1 and CDR2 (germline): SGHTA, FQGNSA. The DNA for the CDR3 is TGTGCCAGCAGCTTCGCAGGGTTCACAGATACGCAGTACTTT. This encodes CASSFAGFTDTQYF.

The gene calls are TRBV12-3 or TRBV12-4 and TRBJ2-7; the D gene is possibly TRBD1 (5 bases). The CDR3 is made up of 15 amino acids. Trimming stripped 6 bases from V and 3 bases from J, with 18 bases between. The DNA for the CDR3 is TGTGCCAGCAGCCAAGGGGTTGGCGGAGTCTACGAGCAGTACTTC. Translating gives CASSQGVGGVYEQYF.

This clonotype was seen repeatedly, ten times or more. In nucleotides, the CDR3 is TGCAGTGCTACTATACTAGCGGGAGGGCCTCTCTCCTACGAGCAGTACTTC. It yields the protein CSATILAGGPLSYEQYF. The chain combines TRBV20-1 with TRBJ2-7, with 13 bases identical to TRBD2. The V gene's germline CDR1 is DFQATT and CDR2 SNEGSKA (reference sequence). J was trimmed by 0 bases and V by 4 bases; bases with no gene match: 9. The length of the CDR3 is 17 residues.

V gene TRBV24-1 combines with J gene TRBJ2-7; tentatively, D is TRBD1 (5 bases). This CDR3 comprises 13 residues. The germline CDR1 and CDR2 sequences are KGHDR and SFDVKD. V shed 4 bases and J shed 6 bases, with 12 bases lying between them. CDR3 coding DNA: TGTGCCACCAGTGACCCCGGCAGGGCCGAGCAGTACTTC. Amino acids: CATSDPGRAEQYF.

This sequence joins TRBV6-1 and TRBJ2-5; D might be TRBD1 or TRBD2, each matching 5 bases. The V end lost 8 bases, the J end lost 5 bases, and 18 bases lay between the germline ends. Germline loops: CDR1 MNHNS, CDR2 SASEGT. The CDR3 contains 14 residues. CDR3 residues: CASRHEGKLETQYF. For the CDR3, the DNA is TGTGCCAGCCGCCATGAGGGGAAGCTCGAGACCCAGTACTTC.

This sequence joins TRBV29-1 and TRBJ1-5; tentative D call: TRBD1 (5 bases). Germline V gene lookup returns CDR1 SQVTM and CDR2 ANQGSEA. The CDR3 is 13 amino acids. Trimming pared 5 bases from V and 6 bases from J, leaving 14 bases between. The CDR3 nucleotides are TGCAGCGTTTCCGGAGGGGAACGTCAGCCCCAGCATTTT. Residues: CSVSGGERQPQHF.

This clonotype occurred a few times. V and J are TRBV28 and TRBJ2-2; unclear D gene. The ends were cut back, 3 bases at V and 2 bases at J, with 10 bases in the middle. CDR1 is MDHEN, CDR2 SYDVKM, per germline. The CDR3 contains 15 residues. This chain's CDR3 is CASSFGRFNTGELFF. CDR3 coding DNA: TGTGCCAGCAGTTTCGGTCGGTTCAACACCGGGGAGCTGTTTTTT. The full variable domain, in which reference TRBV28 and TRBJ2-2 provide the parts outside the CDR3, is DVKVTQSSRYLVKRTGEKVFLECVQDMDHENMFWYRQDPGLGLRLIYFSYDVKMKEKGDIPEGYSVSREKKERFSLILESASTNQTSMYLCASSFGRFNTGELFFGEGSRLTVL.

This clonotype showed up just a few times. CDR3 in DNA: TGCAGCGTTGAAGATGTTCGGGACAGGGATCCTTATGGCTACACCTTC. Its protein is CSVEDVRDRDPYGYTF. This chain connects TRBV29-1 to TRBJ1-2, with 9 bases matching TRBD1. After removal of 0 bases from V and 5 bases from J, the junction contained 10 bases not matched to a gene. The germline CDR1 and CDR2 sequences are SQVTM and ANQGSEA. The CDR3 is 16 amino acids.

In this sample, this clonotype turned up many times. This chain links TRBV12-3 or TRBV12-4 with TRBJ1-5; D is uncertain. The CDR3 totals 13 residues. V was clipped by 6 bases and J by 4 bases, with 10 bases between them. The CDR3 coding sequence is TGTGCCAGCAGCTTTGTGGGGAATCAGCCCCAGCATTTT. As protein: CASSFVGNQPQHF.

V gene TRBV6-2 or TRBV6-3 combines with J gene TRBJ1-2, with D tentatively TRBD1 (5 bases). The ends were cut back, 7 bases at V and 2 bases at J, with 17 bases in the middle. CDR3 size: 15 residues. Germline-derived CDR1 and CDR2 are MNHEY and SVGEGT. The CDR3 sequence is CASTKVRTLNYGYTF. The CDR3 bases are TGTGCCAGCACCAAAGTCCGGACACTAAACTATGGCTACACCTTC.

This clonotype was counted only a few times. The chain recombines TRBV4-1 with TRBJ2-5, with 14 bases matching TRBD2. Germline trimming cut 3 bases from V and 4 bases from J; bases unmatched to any gene: 4. CDR1 and CDR2 (germline): MGHRA, YSYEKL. CDR3 length equals 16 residues. The CDR3 nucleotides are TGCGCCAGCAGCCAGAGAGGACTAGCGGGAGGAGAGACCCAGTACTTC. This sequence encodes CASSQRGLAGGETQYF.

This clonotype was seen ten or more times. The CDR3 spells CASGDPAYGYTF. CDR3 in DNA: TGTGCCAGCGGAGATCCAGCATATGGCTACACCTTC. The gene calls are TRBV12-3 or TRBV12-4 and TRBJ1-2; D gene ambiguous. The CDR3 has 12 amino acids. V was pared by 8 bases and J by 5 bases, with 12 bases between.

This clonotype has at least ten counts. The chain combines TRBV9 with TRBJ1-2; D not resolved. V dropped 1 base and J dropped 8 bases, with 12 bases sitting between them. Germline CDR1 reads SGDLS; CDR2 reads YYNGEE. This CDR3 has 13 amino acids. The CDR3 spells CASSVTPKRGYTF. The CDR3 DNA is TGTGCCAGCAGCGTAACCCCAAAGCGGGGCTACACCTTC.

The DNA for the CDR3 is TGTGCCAGCAGCCCTACCTGGAACACTGAAGCTTTCTTT. Protein sequence: CASSPTWNTEAFF. This chain uses TRBV7-3 with TRBJ1-1; no definite D call. Trimming cost V 5 bases and J 1 base, with 8 bases left between them. The CDR3 spans 13 residues. Germline V gives CDR1 SGHTA, CDR2 FQGTGA.

In this sample, this clonotype turned up many times. The chain carries TRBV7-3 and TRBJ1-1, with D perhaps matching TRBD1 (5 bases). CDR3 size: 14 residues. Germline CDR1 and CDR2: SGHTA and FQGTGA. Trimming removed 3 bases at V and 4 bases at J, with 12 bases between. CDR3: CASSLGPMGTEAFF. CDR3 coding DNA: TGTGCCAGCAGCTTGGGGCCTATGGGCACTGAAGCTTTCTTT.

The rearrangement uses TRBV19 and TRBJ2-7; 7 nucleotides agree with TRBD1. The CDR3 extends over 22 amino acids. Losses at the gene ends were 9 bases for V and 4 bases for J; bases not matched to a gene: 36. Germline CDR1 is LNHDA and CDR2 is SQIVND (reference sequence). Here the CDR3 DNA reads TGTGCCAGGGGGACAGTGAACGATTTTGGGCCTTGGGCTGCAGGGGGAATTTACGAGCAGTACTTC. Translating it yields CARGTVNDFGPWAAGGIYEQYF.

A single count supports this clonotype. The chain recombines TRBV4-3 with TRBJ1-2, with D unresolved. Germline CDR1 reads LGHNA; CDR2 reads YSLEER. V lost 4 bases and J 7 bases, leaving 19 bases between the germline ends. CDR3 length equals 15 residues. Written as DNA, the CDR3 is TGCGCCAGCAGCCGCCGGGATCCTGGTTCGGCTGGCTACACCTTC. Encoded protein: CASSRRDPGSAGYTF.

This clonotype was counted ten times or more. This sequence joins TRBV20-1 and TRBJ2-2, with D perhaps given as TRBD1 or TRBD2 (5 bases each). Germline CDR1 reads DFQATT; CDR2 reads SNEGSKA (reference sequence). This CDR3 is 15 amino acids long. V was cut by 7 bases and J by 1 base, with 16 bases left in between. CDR3 sequence reads: CSVQERGENTGELFF. In DNA form, the CDR3 reads TGCAGTGTTCAGGAACGGGGCGAGAACACCGGGGAGCTGTTTTTT.

This clonotype was detected ten times or more. This sequence joins TRBV7-6 and TRBJ1-2, with D unclear. Trimming stripped 5 bases from V and 4 bases from J, with 14 bases between. The CDR3 contains 14 residues. Germline lookup yields CDR1 SGHVS and CDR2 FNYEAQ. The CDR3 DNA reads TGTGCCAGCAGCCCGACGGGAGCCTCCTATGGCTACACCTTC. Its protein is CASSPTGASYGYTF.

This clonotype has ten or more counts. The chain combines TRBV12-3 or TRBV12-4 with TRBJ1-3; TRBD1 is a possible D gene (5 bases). CDR3 length equals 16 residues. V was trimmed by 5 bases and J by 2 bases, leaving 16 bases between them. Here the CDR3 reads CASSLGTRAPGNTIYF. The DNA of the CDR3 is TGTGCCAGCAGTCTGGGGACGAGGGCACCTGGAAACACCATATATTTT.

Points on this clonotype: This may come from a read error, since a much larger clone is one base off. The CDR3 sequence: CVSSRTGTSVYEQYF. The CDR3 DNA sequence: TGTGTCAGCAGTCGCACCGGGACTAGCGTCTACGAGCAGTACTTC. The chain links TRBV2 to TRBJ2-7; the match to TRBD2 covers 10 bases. Looked up from germline, CDR1 is SNHLY and CDR2 is FYNNEI. This CDR3 spans 15 amino acids. The full variable domain, rest sourced from reference TRBV2 and TRBJ2-7, is EPEVTQTPSHQVTQMGQEVILRCVPISNHLYFYWYRQILGQKVEFLVSFYNNEISEKSEIFDDQFSVERPDGSNFTLKIRSTKLEDSAMYFCVSSRTGTSVYEQYFGPGTRLTVT.

J is TRBJ2-5 and V is TRBV4-1; TRBD2 might be the D (7 bases). This CDR3 has 18 amino acids. The ends were cut back, 0 bases at V and 4 bases at J, with 21 bases in the middle. Germline CDR1 and CDR2: MGHRA and YSYEKL. The CDR3 loop reads CASSQDDLGGRARETQYF. In DNA form, the CDR3 reads TGCGCCAGCAGCCAAGATGATTTAGGGGGGAGGGCCCGAGAGACCCAGTACTTC.